The text below deals with one TCR beta chain. This specimen belongs to a study of T cell changes during pregnancy in multiple sclerosis. CDR1 MGHRA and CDR2 YSYEKL come from the germline V gene. CDR3 length equals 14 residues. Trimming pared 1 base from V and 0 bases from J, leaving 4 bases between. The repertoire was sequenced with immunoSEQ multiplex PCR; TCRdb's copy has only in-frame clones and lacks some. The sample records approximately 53,000 clones, around 90% being singletons. This clonotype originated in a female donor with multiple sclerosis, enrolled in a pregnancy study. The source material was CD4+ T cells from peripheral blood mononuclear cells, sampled in the second trimester of pregnancy. V and J are TRBV4-1 and TRBJ1-3; D not resolved. The CDR3 sequence: CASSQVSSGNTIYF. The DNA of the CDR3 is TGCGCCAGCAGCCAAGTTAGCTCTGGAAACACCATATATTTT.